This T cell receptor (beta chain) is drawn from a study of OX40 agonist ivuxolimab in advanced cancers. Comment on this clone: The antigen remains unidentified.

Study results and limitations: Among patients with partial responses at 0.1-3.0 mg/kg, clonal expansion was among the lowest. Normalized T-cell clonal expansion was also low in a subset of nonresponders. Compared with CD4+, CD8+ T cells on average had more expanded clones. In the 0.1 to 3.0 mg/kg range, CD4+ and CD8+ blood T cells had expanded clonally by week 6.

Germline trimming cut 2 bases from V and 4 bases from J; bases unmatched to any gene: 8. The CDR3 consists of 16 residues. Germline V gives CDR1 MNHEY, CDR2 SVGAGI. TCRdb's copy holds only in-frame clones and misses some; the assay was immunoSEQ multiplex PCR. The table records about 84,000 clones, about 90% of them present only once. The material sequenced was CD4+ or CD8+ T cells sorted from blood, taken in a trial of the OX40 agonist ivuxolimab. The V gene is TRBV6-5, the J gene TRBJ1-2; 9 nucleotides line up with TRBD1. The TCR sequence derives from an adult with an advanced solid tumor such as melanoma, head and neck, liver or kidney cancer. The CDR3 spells CASSYALGQGVYGYTF. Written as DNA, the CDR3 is TGTGCCAGCAGTTACGCTCTGGGACAGGGTGTCTATGGCTACACCTTC.